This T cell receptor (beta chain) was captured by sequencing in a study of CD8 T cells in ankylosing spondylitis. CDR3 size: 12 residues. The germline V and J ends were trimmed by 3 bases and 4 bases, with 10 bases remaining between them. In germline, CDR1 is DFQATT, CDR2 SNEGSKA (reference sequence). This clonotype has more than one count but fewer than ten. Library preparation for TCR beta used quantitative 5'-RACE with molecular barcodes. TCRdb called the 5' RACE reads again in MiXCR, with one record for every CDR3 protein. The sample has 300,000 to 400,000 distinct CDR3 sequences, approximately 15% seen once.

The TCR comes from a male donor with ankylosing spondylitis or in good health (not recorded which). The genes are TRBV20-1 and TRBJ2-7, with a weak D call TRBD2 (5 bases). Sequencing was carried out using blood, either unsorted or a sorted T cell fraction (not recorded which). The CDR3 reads CSASLGEYEQYF. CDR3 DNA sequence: TGCAGTGCTAGTCTCGGGGAGTACGAGCAGTACTTC.